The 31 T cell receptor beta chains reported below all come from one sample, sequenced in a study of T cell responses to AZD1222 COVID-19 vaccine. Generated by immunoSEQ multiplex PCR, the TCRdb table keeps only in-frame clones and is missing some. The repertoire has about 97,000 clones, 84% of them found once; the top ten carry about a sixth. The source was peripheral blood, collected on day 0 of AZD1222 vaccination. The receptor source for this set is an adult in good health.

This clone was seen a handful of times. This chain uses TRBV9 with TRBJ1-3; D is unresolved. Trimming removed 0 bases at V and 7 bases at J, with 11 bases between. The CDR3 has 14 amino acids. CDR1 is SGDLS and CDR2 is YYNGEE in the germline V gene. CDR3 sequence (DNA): TGTGCCAGCAGCGTAGCAGGTTTCGGGAACACCATATATTTT. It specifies CASSVAGFGNTIYF.

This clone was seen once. In DNA, the CDR3 is TGTGCCAGCAGTTCCATGGCACAGCCTAGTTTGAGAGCTTTCTTT. Translated, it gives CASSSMAQPSLRAFF. This sequence joins TRBV28 and TRBJ1-1; D is ambiguous. Germline V lookup: CDR1 MDHEN, CDR2 SYDVKM. CDR3 size: 15 residues. Trimming pared 4 bases from V and 10 bases from J, leaving 22 bases between.

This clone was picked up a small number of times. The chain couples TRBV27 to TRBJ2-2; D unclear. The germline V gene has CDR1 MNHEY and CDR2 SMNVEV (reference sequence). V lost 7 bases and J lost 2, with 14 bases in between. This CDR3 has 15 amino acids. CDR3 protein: CASTAGSANTGELFF. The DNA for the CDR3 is TGTGCCAGCACGGCCGGTTCAGCTAACACCGGGGAGCTGTTTTTT.

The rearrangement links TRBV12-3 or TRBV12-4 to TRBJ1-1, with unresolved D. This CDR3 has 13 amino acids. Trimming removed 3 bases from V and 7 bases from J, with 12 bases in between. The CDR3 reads CASSFLNVNEAFF. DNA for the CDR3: TGTGCCAGCAGTTTTCTGAACGTCAATGAAGCTTTCTTT.

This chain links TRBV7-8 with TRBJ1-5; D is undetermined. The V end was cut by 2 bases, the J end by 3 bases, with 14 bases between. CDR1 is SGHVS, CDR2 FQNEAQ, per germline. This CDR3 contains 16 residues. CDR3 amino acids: CASSLLSLGNNQPQHF. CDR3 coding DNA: TGTGCCAGCAGCTTACTTTCCCTTGGAAACAATCAGCCCCAGCATTTT.

CDR3 in DNA: TGTGCCAGCAGCTTAGGTGGACAGGGTGGCTACACCTTC. As protein: CASSLGGQGGYTF. The chain carries TRBV11-3 and TRBJ1-2; TRBD1 matches 8 bases. The CDR3 has 13 residues. Per germline, CDR1 SGHNT and CDR2 YENEEA. J gave up 7 bases and V 1 base, and 2 bases lay outside the gene matches.

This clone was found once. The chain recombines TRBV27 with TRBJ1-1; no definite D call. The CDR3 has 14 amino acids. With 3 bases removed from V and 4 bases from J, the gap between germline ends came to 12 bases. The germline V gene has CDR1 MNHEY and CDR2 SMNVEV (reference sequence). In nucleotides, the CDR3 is TGTGCCAGCAGTTTTGAGGGTGTAGGCACTGAAGCTTTCTTT. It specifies CASSFEGVGTEAFF.

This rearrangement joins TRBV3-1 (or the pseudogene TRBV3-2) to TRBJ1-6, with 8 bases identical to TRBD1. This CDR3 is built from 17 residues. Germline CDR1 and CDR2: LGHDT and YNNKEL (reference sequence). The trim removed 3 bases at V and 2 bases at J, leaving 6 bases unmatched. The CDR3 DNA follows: TGTGCCAGCAGCCAGGCGGACAGGGCTGCCTATAATTCACCCCTCCACTTT. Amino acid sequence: CASSQADRAAYNSPLHF.

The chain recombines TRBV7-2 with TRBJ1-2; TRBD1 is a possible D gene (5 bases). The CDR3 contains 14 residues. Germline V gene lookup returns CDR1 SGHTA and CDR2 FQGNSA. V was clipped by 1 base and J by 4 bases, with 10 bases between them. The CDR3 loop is CASSLVAGLYGYTF. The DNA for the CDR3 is TGTGCCAGCAGCTTAGTTGCAGGGCTCTATGGCTACACCTTC.

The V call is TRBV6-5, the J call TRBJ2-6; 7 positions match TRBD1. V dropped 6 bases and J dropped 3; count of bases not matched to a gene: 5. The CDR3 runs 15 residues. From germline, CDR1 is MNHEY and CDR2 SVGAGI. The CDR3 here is CASRRQGNGANVLTF. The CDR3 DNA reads TGTGCCAGCAGACGACAGGGTAATGGGGCCAACGTCCTGACTTTC.

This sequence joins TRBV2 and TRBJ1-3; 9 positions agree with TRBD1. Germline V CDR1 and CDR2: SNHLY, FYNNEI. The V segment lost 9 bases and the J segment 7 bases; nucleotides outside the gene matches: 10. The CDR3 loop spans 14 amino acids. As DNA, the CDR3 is TGTGCCAGTACCGGGACAGGGCGTGGGAACACCATATATTTT. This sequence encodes CASTGTGRGNTIYF. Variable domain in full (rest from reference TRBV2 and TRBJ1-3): EPEVTQTPSHQVTQMGQEVILRCVPISNHLYFYWYRQILGQKVEFLVSFYNNEISEKSEIFDDQFSVERPDGSNFTLKIRSTKLEDSAMYFCASTGTGRGNTIYFGEGSWLTVV.

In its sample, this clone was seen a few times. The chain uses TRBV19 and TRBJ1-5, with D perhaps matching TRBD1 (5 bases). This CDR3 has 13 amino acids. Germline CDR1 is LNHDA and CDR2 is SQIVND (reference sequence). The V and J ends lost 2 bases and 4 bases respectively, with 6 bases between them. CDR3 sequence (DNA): TGTGCCAGTAGTATAAAGGGGAATCAGCCCCAGCATTTT. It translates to CASSIKGNQPQHF.

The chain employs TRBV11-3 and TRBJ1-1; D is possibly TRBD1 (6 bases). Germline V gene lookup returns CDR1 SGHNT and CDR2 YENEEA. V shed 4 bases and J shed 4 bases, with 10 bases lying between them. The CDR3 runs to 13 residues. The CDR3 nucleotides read TGTGCCAGCAGCTACATCAGGGGCACTGAAGCTTTCTTT. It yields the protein CASSYIRGTEAFF.

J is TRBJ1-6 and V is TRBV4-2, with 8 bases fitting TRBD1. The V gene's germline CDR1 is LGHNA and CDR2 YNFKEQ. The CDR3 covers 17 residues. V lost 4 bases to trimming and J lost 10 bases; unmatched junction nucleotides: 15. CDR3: CASSRTSAGTGGSPLHF. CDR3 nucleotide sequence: TGTGCCAGCAGCCGAACCTCCGCCGGGACAGGCGGATCACCCCTCCACTTT.

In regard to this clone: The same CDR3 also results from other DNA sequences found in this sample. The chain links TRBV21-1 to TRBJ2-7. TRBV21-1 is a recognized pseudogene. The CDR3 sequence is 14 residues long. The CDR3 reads CASSKKGFSYEQYF. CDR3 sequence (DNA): TGTGCCAGCAGCAAAAAAGGGTTCTCTTACGAGCAGTACTTC.

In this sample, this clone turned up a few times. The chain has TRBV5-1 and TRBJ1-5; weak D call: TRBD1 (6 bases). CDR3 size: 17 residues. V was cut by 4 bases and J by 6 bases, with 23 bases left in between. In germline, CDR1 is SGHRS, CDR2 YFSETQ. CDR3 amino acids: CASSPKFKQGLGQPQHF. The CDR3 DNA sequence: TGCGCCAGCAGCCCAAAATTTAAACAGGGCTTGGGTCAGCCCCAGCATTTT.

This CDR3 is CASSLRQGRTGELFF. CDR3 bases: TGTGCCAGCAGCTTGAGGCAGGGTCGTACCGGGGAGCTGTTTTTT. V and J are TRBV5-6 and TRBJ2-2; perhaps TRBD1 as D (5 bases). The germline V gene encodes CDR1 SGHDT and CDR2 YYEEEE. The CDR3 runs to 15 residues. V was clipped by 1 base and J by 5 bases, with 12 bases between them. The full variable domain, rest sourced from reference TRBV5-6 and TRBJ2-2, is DAGVTQSPTHLIKTRGQQVTLRCSPKSGHDTVSWYQQALGQGPQFIFQYYEEEERQRGNFPDRFSGHQFPNYSSELNVNALLLGDSALYLCASSLRQGRTGELFFGEGSRLTVL.

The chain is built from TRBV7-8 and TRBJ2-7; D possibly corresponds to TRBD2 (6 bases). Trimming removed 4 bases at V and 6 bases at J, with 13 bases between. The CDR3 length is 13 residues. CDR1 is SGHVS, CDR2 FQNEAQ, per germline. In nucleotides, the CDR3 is TGTGCCAGCAGCTATGGGGGGTCTGCCGAGCAGTACGTC. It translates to CASSYGGSAEQYV.

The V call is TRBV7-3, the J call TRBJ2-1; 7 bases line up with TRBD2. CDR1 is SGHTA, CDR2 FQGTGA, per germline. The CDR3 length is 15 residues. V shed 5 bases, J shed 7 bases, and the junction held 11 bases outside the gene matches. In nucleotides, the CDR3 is TGTGCCAGCAGCCAGAGCGGGGTTATTTTAAATGAGCAGTTCTTC. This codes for CASSQSGVILNEQFF.

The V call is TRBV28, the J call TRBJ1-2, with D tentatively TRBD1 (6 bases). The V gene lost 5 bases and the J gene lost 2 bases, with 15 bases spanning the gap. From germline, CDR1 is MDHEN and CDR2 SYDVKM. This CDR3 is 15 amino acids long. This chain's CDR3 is CASSPTGFLNYGYTF. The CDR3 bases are TGTGCCAGCAGTCCGACAGGTTTTTTGAACTATGGCTACACCTTC.

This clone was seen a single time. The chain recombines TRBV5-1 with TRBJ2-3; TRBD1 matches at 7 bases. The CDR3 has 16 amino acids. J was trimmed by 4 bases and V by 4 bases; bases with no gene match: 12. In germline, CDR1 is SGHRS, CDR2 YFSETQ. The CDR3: CASSPGRGPSADTQYF. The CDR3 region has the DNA TGCGCCAGCAGCCCGGGAAGGGGGCCCAGCGCAGATACGCAGTATTTT.

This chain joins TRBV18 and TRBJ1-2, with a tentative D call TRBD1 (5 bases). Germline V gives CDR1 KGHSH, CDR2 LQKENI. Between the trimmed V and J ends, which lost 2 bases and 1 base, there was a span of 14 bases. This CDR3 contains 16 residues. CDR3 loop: CASSPSPRVDNYGYTF. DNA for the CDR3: TGTGCCAGCTCACCATCACCCAGGGTGGATAACTATGGCTACACCTTC.

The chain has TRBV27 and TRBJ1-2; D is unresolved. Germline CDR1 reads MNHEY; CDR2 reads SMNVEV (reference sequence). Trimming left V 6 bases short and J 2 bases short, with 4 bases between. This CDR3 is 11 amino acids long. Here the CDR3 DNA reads TGTGCCAGCAGAGACAACTATGGCTACACCTTC. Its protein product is CASRDNYGYTF.

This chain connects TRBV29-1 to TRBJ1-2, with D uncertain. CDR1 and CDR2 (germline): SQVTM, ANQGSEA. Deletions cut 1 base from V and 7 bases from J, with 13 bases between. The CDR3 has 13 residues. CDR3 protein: CSVEVMSAGGYTF. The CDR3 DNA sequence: TGCAGCGTTGAAGTTATGAGTGCGGGTGGCTACACCTTC. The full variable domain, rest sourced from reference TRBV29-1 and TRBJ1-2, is SAVISQKPSRDICQRGTSLTIQCQVDSQVTMMFWYRQQPGQSLTLIATANQGSEATYESGFVIDKFPISRPNLTFSTLTVSNMSPEDSSIYLCSVEVMSAGGYTFGSGTRLTVV.

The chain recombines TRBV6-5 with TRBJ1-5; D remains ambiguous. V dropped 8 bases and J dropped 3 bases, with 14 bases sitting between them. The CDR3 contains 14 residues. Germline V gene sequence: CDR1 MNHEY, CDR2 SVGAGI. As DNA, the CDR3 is TGTGCCAGCGGCTTGACCGATTACAATCAGCCCCAGCATTTT. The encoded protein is CASGLTDYNQPQHF.

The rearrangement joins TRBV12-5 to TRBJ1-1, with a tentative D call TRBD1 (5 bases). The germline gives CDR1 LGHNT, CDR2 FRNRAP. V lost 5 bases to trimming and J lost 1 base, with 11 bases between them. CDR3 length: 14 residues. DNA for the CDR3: TGTGCTAGTGGTAGTTTGGGGCAGAACACTGAAGCTTTCTTT. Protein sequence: CASGSLGQNTEAFF.

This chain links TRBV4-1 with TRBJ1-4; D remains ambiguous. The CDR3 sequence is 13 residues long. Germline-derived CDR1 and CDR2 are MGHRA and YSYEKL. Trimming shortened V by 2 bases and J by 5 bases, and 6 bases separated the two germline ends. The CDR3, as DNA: TGCGCCAGCAGCCAACTTCGAAATGAAAAACTGTTTTTT. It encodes CASSQLRNEKLFF.

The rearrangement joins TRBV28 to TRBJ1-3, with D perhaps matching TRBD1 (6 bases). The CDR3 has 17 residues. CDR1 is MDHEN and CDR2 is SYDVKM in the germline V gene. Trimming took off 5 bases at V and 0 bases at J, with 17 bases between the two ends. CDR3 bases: TGTGCCAGCAGTATCGACAGGTGGGGTAGCTCTGGAAACACCATATATTTT. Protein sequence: CASSIDRWGSSGNTIYF.

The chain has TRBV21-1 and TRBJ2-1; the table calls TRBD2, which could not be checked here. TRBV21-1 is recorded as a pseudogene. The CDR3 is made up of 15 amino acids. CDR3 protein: CASSRGVPHYNEQFF. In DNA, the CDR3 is TGTGCCAGCAGCAGGGGGGTCCCCCACTACAATGAGCAGTTCTTC.

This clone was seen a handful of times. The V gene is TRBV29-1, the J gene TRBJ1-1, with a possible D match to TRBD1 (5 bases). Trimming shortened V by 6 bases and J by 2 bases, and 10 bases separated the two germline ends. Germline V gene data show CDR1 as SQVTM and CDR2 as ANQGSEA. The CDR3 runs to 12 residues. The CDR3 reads CSVGTRNTEAFF. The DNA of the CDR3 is TGCAGCGTCGGGACGCGCAACACTGAAGCTTTCTTT. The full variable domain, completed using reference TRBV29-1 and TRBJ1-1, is SAVISQKPSRDICQRGTSLTIQCQVDSQVTMMFWYRQQPGQSLTLIATANQGSEATYESGFVIDKFPISRPNLTFSTLTVSNMSPEDSSIYLCSVGTRNTEAFFGQGTRLTVV.

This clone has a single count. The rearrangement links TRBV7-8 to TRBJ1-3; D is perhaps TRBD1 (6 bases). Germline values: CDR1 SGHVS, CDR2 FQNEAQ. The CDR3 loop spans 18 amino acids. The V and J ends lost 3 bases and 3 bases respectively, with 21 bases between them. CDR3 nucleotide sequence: TGTGCCAGCAGCTTTTTTTCACTGGAGGGGGAACTTGGAAACACCATATATTTT. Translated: CASSFFSLEGELGNTIYF.